This TCR beta chain was profiled in a study of technical replicates of blood from a handful of donors. TCRdb's copy holds only in-frame clones and misses some; the assay was immunoSEQ multiplex PCR. The data show some 56,000 clones, roughly 96% seen once. This CDR3 contains 12 residues. With 5 bases removed from V and 3 bases from J, the gap between germline ends came to 7 bases. CDR1 is LNHNV and CDR2 is YYDKDF in the germline V gene (reference sequence). V and J are TRBV15 and TRBJ1-1; D gene uncertain. Sequenced material: PBMCs. This receptor was taken from a human donor in good health. Some clones in this sample may be carry-over from other donors' samples. DNA of the CDR3: TGTGCCACCAGCCTGATAGACACTGAAGCTTTCTTT. It translates to CATSLIDTEAFF.